This T cell receptor (beta chain) was found in a study of T-cell reconstitution after alpha-beta-depleted transplantation in children. This clonotype has only a few counts. The junction and the germline gene differ at one end; a read error may be behind it. Unique molecular identifiers were used to barcode this TCRbeta library. TCRdb re-called the PCR reads with MiXCR, one entry per CDR3 protein. The data show about 610,000 distinct CDR3 sequences, over 9.5% seen once. This clonotype was sampled from a human donor who donated a stem cell graft to a child with acute myeloid leukemia. The specimen comprised PBMCs from the stem cell graft donor, sampled from the stem cell graft.

The CDR3 DNA reads TGTGCCAGCAGGGAAGAGGGGCAAAGAGAAAAACTGTTTTTT. Its protein is CASREEGQREKLFF. This chain joins TRBV2 and TRBJ1-4; D is possibly TRBD1 (5 bases). The germline V gene encodes CDR1 SNHLY and CDR2 FYNNEI. The CDR3 loop spans 14 amino acids.